Below, one TCR beta chain is given with its context. Its antigen remains unidentified. The data derive from a study of PD-1 blockade in classical Hodgkin lymphoma. Study results and caveats: Healthy donors reportedly exceeded newly diagnosed patients in baseline TCR diversity. Prior to therapy, complete responders displayed diversity much like that of newly diagnosed patients. CD4+ TCR diversity climbed significantly by C4D1, unlike CD8+ TCR diversity.

This CDR3 has 15 residues. Germline V gene data show CDR1 as SGHTS and CDR2 as YDEGEE. V trimming: 4 bases; J trimming: 3 bases; junction bases outside the gene matches: 7. The sample's time point: cycle 4 day 1 (C4D1), after less than seven weeks of nivolumab. Every patient relapsed after autologous stem cell transplantation, and brentuximab vedotin exposure varied. Data came from immunoSEQ multiplex PCR; TCRdb stores just in-frame clones and leaves some out. The sample has approximately 20,000 clones; more than 75% are singletons. The chain carries TRBV5-8 and TRBJ1-3; 7 bases fit TRBD1. The specimen was peripheral blood mononuclear cells (PBMCs), collected before the fourth cycle of nivolumab. The sequence was collected from a human donor with classical Hodgkin lymphoma. The CDR3, as DNA: TGTGCCAGCAGCCCCTACAGGGGCGGTGGAAACACCATATATTTT. This translates into CASSPYRGGGNTIYF. Combining the CDR3 with reference TRBV5-8 and TRBJ1-3 gives the whole variable domain EAGVTQSPTHLIKTRGQQATLRCSPISGHTSVYWYQQALGLGLQFLLWYDEGEERNRGNFPPRFSGRQFPNYSSELNVNALELEDSALYLCASSPYRGGGNTIYFGEGSWLTVV.